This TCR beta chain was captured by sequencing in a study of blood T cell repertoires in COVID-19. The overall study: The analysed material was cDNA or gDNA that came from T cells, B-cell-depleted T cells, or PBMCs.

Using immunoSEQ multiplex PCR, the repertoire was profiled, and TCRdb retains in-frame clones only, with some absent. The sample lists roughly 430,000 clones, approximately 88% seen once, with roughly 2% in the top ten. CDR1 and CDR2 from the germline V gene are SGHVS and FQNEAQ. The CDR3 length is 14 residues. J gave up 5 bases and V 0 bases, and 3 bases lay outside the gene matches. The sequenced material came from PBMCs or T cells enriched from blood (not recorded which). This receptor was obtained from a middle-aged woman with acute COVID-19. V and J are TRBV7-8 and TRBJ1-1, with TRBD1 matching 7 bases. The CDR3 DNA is TGTGCCAGCAGCTTAGCGCAGGGGGATACTGAAGCTTTCTTT. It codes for CASSLAQGDTEAFF.